The clone carrying this TCR beta chain was detected only a few times. The sample comes from a study of cytomegalovirus exposure and HLA in healthy donors. This CDR3 contains 15 residues. Trimming removed 0 bases from V and 5 bases from J; junction bases left unmatched: 6. The germline V gene encodes CDR1 SGHRS and CDR2 YFSETQ. Primers: 60 Vbeta forward and 13 Jbeta reverse. This table comes from immunoSEQ multiplex PCR, and its TCRdb copy is limited to in-frame clones, with some not included. The data hold about 160,000 clones, with roughly 77% observed a single time. Source material: PBMCs. The TCR sequence derives from a human donor in good health. The J gene is TRBJ2-5, the V gene TRBV5-1; 8 positions match TRBD2. Here the CDR3 reads CASSLVRGGRETQYF. The CDR3 DNA reads as TGCGCCAGCAGCTTGGTCCGGGGGGGCAGGGAGACCCAGTACTTC.